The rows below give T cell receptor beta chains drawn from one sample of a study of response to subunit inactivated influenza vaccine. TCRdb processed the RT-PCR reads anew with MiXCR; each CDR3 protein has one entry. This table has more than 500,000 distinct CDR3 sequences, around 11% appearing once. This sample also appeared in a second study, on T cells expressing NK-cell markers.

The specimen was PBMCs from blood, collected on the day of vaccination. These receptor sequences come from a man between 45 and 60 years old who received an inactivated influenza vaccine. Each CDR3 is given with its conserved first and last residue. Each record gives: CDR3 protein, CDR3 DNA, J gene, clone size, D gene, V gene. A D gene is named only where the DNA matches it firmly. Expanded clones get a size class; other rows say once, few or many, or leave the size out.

CDR3aa: CASSHRQARESSEQYF
CDR3nt: TGTGCCAGCAGCCACCGACAGGCCAGGGAAAGCTCCGAGCAGTACTTC
j_gene: TRBJ2-7
abundance: few
d_gene: .
v_gene: TRBV4-2

CDR3aa: CATSRGRTGTDTQYF
CDR3nt: TGTGCCACCAGCAGGGGACGGACCGGCACAGATACGCAGTATTTT
j_gene: TRBJ2-3
abundance: few
d_gene: .
v_gene: TRBV15

CDR3aa: CATSAGYNEQFF
CDR3nt: TGTGCCACCAGTGCGGGATACAATGAGCAGTTCTTC
j_gene: TRBJ2-1
abundance: .
d_gene: .
v_gene: TRBV24-1

CDR3aa: CASSFRDGTRAQYF
CDR3nt: TGTGCCAGCAGCTTCCGGGACGGCACAAGGGCCCAGTACTTC
j_gene: TRBJ2-5
abundance: .
d_gene: .
v_gene: TRBV5-6

CDR3aa: CASSRNRGYGYTF
CDR3nt: TGTGCCAGCAGCCGCAACAGGGGTTATGGCTACACCTTC
j_gene: TRBJ1-2
abundance: .
d_gene: TRBD1
v_gene: TRBV7-2

CDR3aa: CASRPDRAEAFF
CDR3nt: TGTGCCAGCAGACCGGACAGGGCTGAAGCTTTCTTT
j_gene: TRBJ1-1
abundance: .
d_gene: TRBD1
v_gene: TRBV12-3/TRBV12-4

CDR3aa: CASSLAGRPLETQYF
CDR3nt: TGTGCCAGCAGCTTAGCGGGGAGGCCATTAGAGACCCAGTACTTC
j_gene: TRBJ2-5
abundance: few
d_gene: .
v_gene: TRBV7-8

CDR3aa: CASSHRDDDTQYF
CDR3nt: TGTGCCAGCAGCCACCGGGACGACGATACGCAGTATTTT
j_gene: TRBJ2-3
abundance: few
d_gene: .
v_gene: TRBV14

CDR3aa: CASQMTRGDTQYF
CDR3nt: TGTGCCAGCCAAATGACCAGGGGGGATACGCAGTATTTT
j_gene: TRBJ2-3
abundance: few
d_gene: TRBD1
v_gene: TRBV7-2

CDR3aa: CASKGQVHSYEQYF
CDR3nt: TGTGCCAGCAAAGGACAGGTGCACTCCTACGAGCAGTACTTC
j_gene: TRBJ2-7
abundance: .
d_gene: TRBD1
v_gene: TRBV6-1

CDR3aa: CASSQILAGLKETQYF
CDR3nt: TGTGCCAGCAGCCAAATACTAGCGGGGCTTAAAGAGACCCAGTACTTC
j_gene: TRBJ2-5
abundance: .
d_gene: TRBD2
v_gene: TRBV6-2/TRBV6-3

CDR3aa: CSASPGLADEQYF
CDR3nt: TGCAGTGCTAGTCCGGGACTAGCCGACGAGCAGTACTTC
j_gene: TRBJ2-7
abundance: .
d_gene: TRBD2
v_gene: TRBV20-1

CDR3aa: CASRGTSGKVSYEQYF
CDR3nt: TGTGCCAGCAGAGGGACTAGCGGAAAGGTTTCCTACGAGCAGTACTTC
j_gene: TRBJ2-7
abundance: many
d_gene: TRBD2
v_gene: TRBV6-1

CDR3aa: CASSESLAAAYEQYF
CDR3nt: TGCGCCAGCAGTGAGAGCCTAGCGGCCGCCTACGAGCAGTACTTC
j_gene: TRBJ2-7
abundance: few
d_gene: TRBD2
v_gene: TRBV10-2

CDR3aa: CASSPVAGGSQYGEQFF
CDR3nt: TGTGCCAGCAGCCCCGTGGCAGGGGGCTCCCAATATGGTGAGCAGTTCTTC
j_gene: TRBJ2-1
abundance: .
d_gene: TRBD1
v_gene: TRBV7-2

CDR3aa: CASSRLAGGPRNEQFF
CDR3nt: TGTGCCAGCAGCCGACTAGCGGGAGGGCCTCGGAATGAGCAGTTCTTC
j_gene: TRBJ2-1
abundance: .
d_gene: TRBD2
v_gene: TRBV3-1

CDR3aa: CASSQQRGSYEQFF
CDR3nt: TGCGCCAGCAGCCAGCAGAGGGGGAGTTATGAGCAGTTCTTC
j_gene: TRBJ2-1
abundance: .
d_gene: .
v_gene: TRBV4-1